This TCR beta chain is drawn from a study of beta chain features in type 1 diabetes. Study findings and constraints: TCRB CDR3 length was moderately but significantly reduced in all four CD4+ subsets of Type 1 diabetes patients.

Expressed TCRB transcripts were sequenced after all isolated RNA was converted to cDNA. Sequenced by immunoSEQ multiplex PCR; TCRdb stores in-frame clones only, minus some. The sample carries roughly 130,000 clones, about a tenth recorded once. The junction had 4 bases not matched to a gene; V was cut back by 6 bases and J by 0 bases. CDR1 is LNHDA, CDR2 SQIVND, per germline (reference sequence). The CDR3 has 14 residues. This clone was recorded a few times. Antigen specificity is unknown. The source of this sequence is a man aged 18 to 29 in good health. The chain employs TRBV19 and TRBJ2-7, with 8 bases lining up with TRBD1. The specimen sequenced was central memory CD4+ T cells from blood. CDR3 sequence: CASRKTGDSYEQYF. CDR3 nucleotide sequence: TGTGCCAGTAGGAAGACAGGGGACTCCTACGAGCAGTACTTC.